Sequencing of this T cell receptor (beta chain) was carried out in a study of cytomegalovirus exposure and HLA in healthy donors. This clone was picked up one time. Antigen unknown. Study-level results: Cytomegalovirus status was reportedly diagnosed by the classifier with high sensitivity and specificity. When presence/absence was analysed, sequencing depth was taken to be roughly uniform across donors.

The PCR made use of 60 Vbeta and 13 Jbeta primers. Assay used: immunoSEQ multiplex PCR; TCRdb lists only in-frame clones, some missing. The table includes around 100,000 clones, over 75% detected once. Though nominally healthy at sampling, donors likely had unrecorded immune exposures. The sample was PBMCs. The receptor was derived from a male donor in good health and CMV-seropositive.

In DNA form, the CDR3 reads TGTGCCAGCGGCACTAGCGGGGGGGCCGTCTACGAGCAGTACTTC. It translates to CASGTSGGAVYEQYF. The chain employs TRBV7-9 and TRBJ2-7; 13 nucleotides align to TRBD2. The CDR3 spans 15 residues. Unmatched junction bases numbered 7, after V lost 8 bases and J lost 3 bases. Germline V gives CDR1 SEHNR, CDR2 FQNEAQ (reference sequence). The variable domain in full, with the rest retrieved from reference TRBV7-9 and TRBJ2-7, is DTGVSQNPRHKITKRGQNVTFRCDPISEHNRLYWYRQTLGQGPEFLTYFQNEAQLEKSRLLSDRFSAERPKGSFSTLEIQRTEQGDSAMYLCASGTSGGAVYEQYFGPGTRLTVT.